The 14 T cell receptor beta chains in this list originate from one sample, sequenced in a study of cytomegalovirus exposure and HLA in healthy donors. This PCR relied on a set of 60 Vbeta primers and 13 Jbeta primers. The repertoire was sequenced with immunoSEQ multiplex PCR; TCRdb's copy has only in-frame clones and lacks some. The sample lists 120,000 to 150,000 clones; approximately 80% were seen once. Sequences were obtained from PBMCs. The receptors were sampled from a woman in her thirties or forties in good health and CMV-seropositive.

CDR3 region: CASSPQGTAEAFF. The CDR3 DNA is TGTGCCAGCTCACCCCAGGGGACCGCTGAAGCTTTCTTT. V and J are TRBV18 and TRBJ1-1; tentatively, D is TRBD1 (6 bases). Germline-derived CDR1 and CDR2 are KGHSH and LQKENI. Trimming removed 3 bases from V and 6 bases from J, with 11 bases in between. The CDR3 extends over 13 amino acids.

The sample holds a few counts of this clone. CDR3 sequence reads: CASSLWGQGFYEQYF. The CDR3 region has the DNA TGCGCCAGCAGCCTTTGGGGACAGGGGTTCTACGAGCAGTACTTC. The chain joins TRBV5-1 to TRBJ2-7, with 10 bases identical to TRBD1. J gave up 3 bases and V 4 bases, and 7 bases lay outside the gene matches. This CDR3 has 15 amino acids. CDR1 is SGHRS, CDR2 YFSETQ, per germline.

This clone was seen once. The V gene is TRBV11-2, the J gene TRBJ2-4; TRBD2 is a possible D gene (5 bases). Trimming took 0 bases from V and 4 from J, leaving 16 bases between them. CDR3 length equals 17 residues. Per germline, CDR1 SGHAT and CDR2 FQNNGV. CDR3 sequence (DNA): TGTGCCAGCAGCTTAGACGGACTTTCCCTCCCAAAAAACATTCAGTACTTC. It translates to CASSLDGLSLPKNIQYF.

This clone was recorded once. The chain links TRBV28 to TRBJ2-7, with 7 bases identical to TRBD2. V gave up 9 bases and J gave up 7 bases; unmatched junction bases: 18. Germline CDR1 and CDR2: MDHEN and SYDVKM. The CDR3 has 15 residues. The chain's CDR3 is CARACREESGVEQYF. Written as DNA, the CDR3 is TGTGCCAGAGCCTGCCGGGAGGAATCGGGGGTGGAGCAGTACTTC.

This clone was counted between two and nine times. The chain employs TRBV6-1 and TRBJ2-3; D remains ambiguous. Trimming took 4 bases from V and 0 from J, leaving 8 bases between them. This CDR3 comprises 14 residues. Germline-derived CDR1 and CDR2 are MNHNS and SASEGT. CDR3 bases: TGTGCCAGCAGTGGGCGAGCGAGCACAGATACGCAGTATTTT. Its protein product is CASSGRASTDTQYF.

CDR3 sequence (DNA): TGTGCCAGCAGCAGAACGGGACAGGGCTATGGCTACACCTTC. Protein: CASSRTGQGYGYTF. The chain employs TRBV11-3 and TRBJ1-2; 9 bases line up with TRBD1. J gave up 4 bases and V 5 bases, and 5 bases lay outside the gene matches. CDR3 length: 14 residues. CDR1 is SGHNT, CDR2 YENEEA, per germline.

The chain combines TRBV5-1 with TRBJ2-1; TRBD2 matches 7 bases. Trimming cost V 2 bases and J 7 bases; bases outside gene matches: 12. This CDR3 is 16 amino acids long. The germline V gene encodes CDR1 SGHRS and CDR2 YFSETQ. CDR3 loop: CASSFSGLVAGNEQFF. DNA for the CDR3: TGCGCCAGCAGCTTTAGTGGACTAGTGGCGGGGAATGAGCAGTTCTTC.

This rearrangement joins TRBV11-2 to TRBJ2-7, with 9 positions matching TRBD2. This CDR3 is 15 amino acids long. With V trimmed by 5 bases and J by 4 bases, 9 bases remained unmatched. Germline V lookup: CDR1 SGHAT, CDR2 FQNNGV. The CDR3 region is CASSLIAGEWYEQYF. The DNA for the CDR3 is TGTGCCAGCAGCCTTATAGCGGGAGAGTGGTACGAGCAGTACTTC. The full variable domain, completed using reference TRBV11-2 and TRBJ2-7, is EAGVAQSPRYKIIEKRQSVAFWCNPISGHATLYWYQQILGQGPKLLIQFQNNGVVDDSQLPKDRFSAERLKGVDSTLKIQPAKLEDSAVYLCASSLIAGEWYEQYFGPGTRLTVT.

The chain carries TRBV30 and TRBJ1-6; 7 positions match TRBD1. The length of the CDR3 is 15 residues. Losses at the gene ends were 1 base for V and 5 bases for J; bases not matched to a gene: 5. The germline CDR1 and CDR2 sequences are GTSNPN and SVGIG (reference sequence). The CDR3 coding sequence is TGTGCCTGGAGTGCAGGGGGGAATAATAATTCACCCCTCCACTTT. Amino acid sequence: CAWSAGGNNNSPLHF.

This clone was observed a handful of times. Possible read error: a much larger clone is one base away. The chain links TRBV4-2 to TRBJ2-1, with TRBD2 identical over 9 bases. The CDR3 consists of 16 residues. CDR1 and CDR2 from the germline V gene are LGHNA and YNFKEQ. After removal of 1 base from V and 13 bases from J, the junction contained 14 bases not matched to a gene. DNA of the CDR3: TGTGCCAGCAGCCAAGGGTTTCTGGTGGCTAGCGGGGCTCAGTTCTTC. Its translation is CASSQGFLVASGAQFF.

The rearrangement joins TRBV6-1 to TRBJ1-6; D may be TRBD1 (5 bases). Germline V gene data show CDR1 as MNHNS and CDR2 as SASEGT. The CDR3 is 17 residues long. With 0 bases removed from V and 7 bases from J, the gap between germline ends came to 16 bases. The CDR3: CASSEAIAGIRNSPLHF. As DNA, the CDR3 is TGTGCCAGCAGTGAAGCTATCGCAGGGATTAGAAATTCACCCCTCCACTTT.

This clone was counted a single time. This chain's CDR3 is CSVELAGASTDTQYF. CDR3 sequence (DNA): TGCAGCGTGGAACTAGCGGGGGCTAGCACAGATACGCAGTATTTT. V gene TRBV29-1 combines with J gene TRBJ2-3; 11 bases are shared with TRBD2. The CDR3 spans 15 residues. Germline V gene lookup returns CDR1 SQVTM and CDR2 ANQGSEA. Trimming took 6 bases from V and 0 from J; bases not matched to a gene: 5.

V and J are TRBV5-1 and TRBJ1-2, with D maybe TRBD1 (6 bases). This CDR3 is 14 amino acids long. Deletions cut 0 bases from V and 6 bases from J, with 12 bases between. CDR1 and CDR2 from the germline V gene are SGHRS and YFSETQ. The CDR3 DNA reads as TGCGCCAGCAGCTTGGTCCTACAGGGAGATGGCTACACCTTC. It codes for CASSLVLQGDGYTF.

The V call is TRBV5-1, the J call TRBJ1-2; TRBD1 aligns across 7 bases. V was clipped by 4 bases and J by 8 bases; unmatched bases: 5. Germline V gene sequence: CDR1 SGHRS, CDR2 YFSETQ. The CDR3 extends over 12 amino acids. CDR3 bases: TGCGCCAGCAGCATTGACAGGGAAGGCTACACCTTC. As protein: CASSIDREGYTF.